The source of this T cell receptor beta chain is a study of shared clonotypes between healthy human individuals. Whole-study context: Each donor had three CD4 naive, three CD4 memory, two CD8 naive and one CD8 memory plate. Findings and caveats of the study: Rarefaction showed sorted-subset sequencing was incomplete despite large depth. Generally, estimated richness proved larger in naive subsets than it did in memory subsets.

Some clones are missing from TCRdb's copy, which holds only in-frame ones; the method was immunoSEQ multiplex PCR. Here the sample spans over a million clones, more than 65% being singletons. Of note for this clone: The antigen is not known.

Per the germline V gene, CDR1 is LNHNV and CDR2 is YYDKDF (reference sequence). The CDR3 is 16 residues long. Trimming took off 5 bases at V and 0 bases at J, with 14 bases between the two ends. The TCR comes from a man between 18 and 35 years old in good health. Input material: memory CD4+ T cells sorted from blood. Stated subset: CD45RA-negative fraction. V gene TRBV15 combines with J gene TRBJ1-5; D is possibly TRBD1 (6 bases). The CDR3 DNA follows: TGTGCCACCAGCCCAGAGGGGGGAGGTAGCAATCAGCCCCAGCATTTT. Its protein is CATSPEGGGSNQPQHF.